This T cell receptor (beta chain) was recorded in a study of T cell responses to AZD1222 COVID-19 vaccine. From germline, CDR1 is SGHNT and CDR2 YYREEE (reference sequence). The CDR3 sequence is 15 residues long. J lost 4 bases, V lost 2 bases, and 3 bases had no gene match. Assay: immunoSEQ multiplex PCR; the TCRdb copy retains only in-frame clones and omits some. The sample has about 91,000 clones, about 94% seen once; the top ten hold roughly 3%. Study observations and caveats: Mostly white British, mostly female donors; authors suggested clonal diversity may be underestimated. Baseline seropositives among AZD1222 recipients totaled only five or six.

A note on this clone: Its specificity is not known.

This material consisted of peripheral blood, taken 28 days after the second AZD1222 dose. The receptor was isolated from an adult who received the AZD1222 COVID-19 vaccine. V usage is TRBV5-4 and J usage is TRBJ2-1; 10 bases match TRBD2. For the CDR3, the DNA is TGTGCCAGCAGCTTCCCTAGCGGGGGATACAATGAGCAGTTCTTC. Encoded protein: CASSFPSGGYNEQFF.